These 8 T cell receptor beta chains share one sample of origin, sequenced in a study of control samples from healthy donors and cancer patients. Using immunoSEQ multiplex PCR, the repertoire was profiled, and TCRdb retains in-frame clones only, with some absent. Of about 51,000 clones listed, roughly nine tenths are singletons. Sequences were obtained from PBMCs. The receptors originated from a man aged 40-50 years with colorectal cancer.

The chain has TRBV7-8 and TRBJ1-2; D perhaps matches TRBD1 (5 bases). V lost 6 bases and J lost 8, with 13 bases in between. This CDR3 is built from 12 residues. The V gene's germline CDR1 is SGHVS and CDR2 FQNEAQ. CDR3 sequence: CASSPQRGGYTF. Here the CDR3 DNA reads TGTGCCAGCAGTCCACAGAGGGGAGGCTACACCTTC.

The rearrangement joins TRBV7-9 to TRBJ2-1; 14 bases are shared with TRBD2. V was pared by 11 bases and J by 1 base, with 10 bases of the junction left unmatched. The CDR3 totals 17 residues. Germline values: CDR1 SEHNR, CDR2 FQNEAQ (reference sequence). The CDR3 DNA sequence: TGTGCCTTCTCGGGACTAGCGGGAGCCGCTTCCTACAATGAGCAGTTCTTC. Its translation: CAFSGLAGAASYNEQFF. The full variable domain, in which reference TRBV7-9 and TRBJ2-1 provide the parts outside the CDR3, is DTGVSQNPRHKITKRGQNVTFRCDPISEHNRLYWYRQTLGQGPEFLTYFQNEAQLEKSRLLSDRFSAERPKGSFSTLEIQRTEQGDSAMYLCAFSGLAGAASYNEQFFGPGTRLTVL.

The chain combines TRBV19 with TRBJ2-7; no clear D gene. V shed 1 base and J shed 2 bases, with 9 bases lying between them. The CDR3 is made up of 14 amino acids. The germline V gene has CDR1 LNHDA and CDR2 SQIVND (reference sequence). The DNA of the CDR3 is TGTGCCAGTAGTATAGCAACGGGTCCCTACGAGCAGTACTTC. The encoded protein is CASSIATGPYEQYF.

This clone was found once. The V gene is TRBV28, the J gene TRBJ1-5; 8 positions match TRBD1. The CDR3 extends over 19 amino acids. CDR1 MDHEN and CDR2 SYDVKM come from the germline V gene. J was trimmed by 2 bases and V by 8 bases; bases with no gene match: 20. CDR3 region: CASLPLTGAVIAGNQPQHF. The CDR3 bases are TGTGCCAGCCTACCATTGACAGGGGCGGTTATAGCTGGCAATCAGCCCCAGCATTTT.

The chain uses TRBV7-9 and TRBJ2-1; no clear D gene. The CDR3 totals 14 residues. The V gene lost 7 bases and the J gene lost 3 bases, with 13 bases spanning the gap. Germline V gene data show CDR1 as SEHNR and CDR2 as FQNEAQ (reference sequence). CDR3 sequence (DNA): TGTGCCAGCACGCCACCCAGAGACTACAATGAGCAGTTCTTC. It codes for CASTPPRDYNEQFF.

The V gene is TRBV4-1, the J gene TRBJ2-3, with 9 bases that match TRBD1. Looked up from germline, CDR1 is MGHRA and CDR2 is YSYEKL. The CDR3 is made up of 16 amino acids. The V gene end was trimmed by 4 bases and the J gene end by 0 bases; junction bases not matched to a gene: 5. The CDR3 region has the DNA TGCGCCAGCAGCCTGGACAGGGGCGATAGCACAGATACGCAGTATTTT. It yields the protein CASSLDRGDSTDTQYF.

The gene calls are TRBV5-1 and TRBJ1-3; TRBD1 agrees at 9 bases. This CDR3 is built from 17 residues. The V segment lost 0 bases and the J segment 1 base; nucleotides outside the gene matches: 5. Per the germline V gene, CDR1 is SGHRS and CDR2 is YFSETQ. The CDR3 protein is CASSLGDRVASGNTIYF. The CDR3 bases are TGCGCCAGCAGCTTGGGGGACAGGGTGGCGTCTGGAAACACCATATATTTT. The full variable domain, completed using reference TRBV5-1 and TRBJ1-3, is KAGVTQTPRYLIKTRGQQVTLSCSPISGHRSVSWYQQTPGQGLQFLFEYFSETQRNKGNFPGRFSGRQFSNSRSEMNVSTLELGDSALYLCASSLGDRVASGNTIYFGEGSWLTVV.

The rearrangement joins TRBV6-6 to TRBJ2-2; TRBD2 might be the D (6 bases). Germline lookup yields CDR1 MNHNY and CDR2 SVGAGI (reference sequence). This CDR3 contains 15 residues. The V end lost 6 bases, the J end lost 0 bases, and 11 bases lay between the germline ends. CDR3 nucleotides: TGTGCCAGCAGCAATGCGGGGCCGAACACCGGGGAGCTGTTTTTT. Translation: CASSNAGPNTGELFF.